A single sample is the source of the 3 T cell receptor beta chains below, sequenced in a study of blood T cell repertoires in COVID-19. Libraries were prepared by immunoSEQ multiplex PCR; TCRdb keeps only in-frame clonotypes and omits some of them. Found here are approximately 150,000 clones, roughly 80% of them singletons; the top ten hold roughly 5%. Material: PBMCs or T cells enriched from blood (not recorded which). These receptors originate from a woman between 40 and 50 years old with acute COVID-19.

This chain uses TRBV5-1 with TRBJ1-4; possible D gene TRBD1, 6 bases. V lost 5 bases and J 0 bases, leaving 20 bases between the germline ends. From germline, CDR1 is SGHRS and CDR2 YFSETQ. This CDR3 contains 18 residues. This CDR3 is CASRLNSGQTTTNEKLFF. The CDR3, as DNA: TGCGCCAGCAGGTTAAATAGTGGACAGACAACAACTAATGAAAAACTGTTTTTT.

J is TRBJ2-7 and V is TRBV5-4; D uncertain. Per germline, CDR1 SGHNT and CDR2 YYREEE (reference sequence). The CDR3 has 12 residues. The V end lost 4 bases, the J end lost 3 bases, and 8 bases lay between the germline ends. The CDR3 spells CASSEDFYEQYF. The CDR3 bases are TGTGCCAGCAGCGAAGACTTCTACGAGCAGTACTTC.

This chain joins TRBV4-1 and TRBJ2-2; D not certain. V lost 3 bases and J lost 3, with 5 bases in between. The CDR3 loop spans 13 amino acids. Germline CDR1 MGHRA, CDR2 YSYEKL. This CDR3 reads CASSHPDTGELFF. In DNA form, the CDR3 reads TGCGCCAGCAGCCATCCCGACACCGGGGAGCTGTTTTTT.